The 21 T cell receptor beta chains listed next were all sequenced from one sample in a study of cytomegalovirus exposure and HLA in healthy donors. PCR employed 60 Vbeta and 13 Jbeta primers. TCRdb's copy holds only in-frame clones and misses some; the assay was immunoSEQ multiplex PCR. The table records 200,000 to 250,000 clones, about 80% of them present only once. The sequenced material came from PBMCs. Receptors originate from a man younger than 30 in good health and CMV-seronegative.

The J gene is TRBJ2-3, the V gene TRBV11-3; D call uncertain. Germline V lookup: CDR1 SGHNT, CDR2 YENEEA. The germline V and J ends were trimmed by 5 bases and 0 bases, with 12 bases remaining between them. The CDR3 sequence is 15 residues long. The chain's CDR3 is CASSPMAASTDTQYF. DNA of the CDR3: TGTGCCAGCAGCCCCATGGCGGCGAGCACAGATACGCAGTATTTT.

This clone was detected a few times. This rearrangement joins TRBV5-6 to TRBJ2-7, with 7 bases identical to TRBD1. The J segment lost 7 bases and the V segment lost 3 bases, leaving 13 bases of the junction unmatched. Germline values: CDR1 SGHDT, CDR2 YYEEEE. This CDR3 is 15 amino acids long. The CDR3 nucleotides are TGTGCCAGCAGCTCTCCGGGGACAGCCTCTGGTGAGCAGTACTTC. Translated, it gives CASSSPGTASGEQYF.

This chain joins TRBV6-4 and TRBJ2-7; D perhaps matches TRBD2 (6 bases). Germline CDR1 is MRHNA and CDR2 is SNTAGT. The CDR3 is 15 residues long. Trimming stripped 3 bases from V and 2 bases from J, with 14 bases between. CDR3: CASSEYLGSPYEQYF. The CDR3 DNA reads TGTGCCAGCAGTGAATACCTCGGGAGTCCCTACGAGCAGTACTTC.

This chain links TRBV7-9 with TRBJ2-7; unclear D gene. V lost 4 bases to trimming and J lost 2 bases, with 21 bases between them. Looked up from germline, CDR1 is SEHNR and CDR2 is FQNEAQ (reference sequence). This CDR3 has 17 amino acids. The DNA of the CDR3 is TGTGCCAGCAGCTCCAACCATGGAGACCTCCAACCCTACGAGCAGTACTTC. The encoded protein is CASSSNHGDLQPYEQYF.

The chain joins TRBV7-2 to TRBJ1-1; D is possibly TRBD1 (6 bases). The V end was cut by 5 bases, the J end by 1 base, with 14 bases between. From germline, CDR1 is SGHTA and CDR2 FQGNSA. This CDR3 contains 15 residues. This CDR3 is CASSASQGKNTEAFF. The CDR3 DNA follows: TGTGCCAGCAGCGCGTCACAGGGCAAGAACACTGAAGCTTTCTTT.

The chain uses TRBV28 and TRBJ2-3; D gene uncertain. Germline CDR1 and CDR2: MDHEN and SYDVKM. V dropped 6 bases and J dropped 2 bases, with 9 bases sitting between them. The CDR3 is 13 amino acids. The CDR3 loop is CASSLGATDTQYF. In nucleotides, the CDR3 is TGTGCCAGCAGCCTAGGTGCCACAGATACGCAGTATTTT. The full variable domain, rest sourced from reference TRBV28 and TRBJ2-3, is DVKVTQSSRYLVKRTGEKVFLECVQDMDHENMFWYRQDPGLGLRLIYFSYDVKMKEKGDIPEGYSVSREKKERFSLILESASTNQTSMYLCASSLGATDTQYFGPGTRLTVL.

This CDR3 reads CASIPNAGRSYNEQFF. CDR3 nucleotide sequence: TGTGCCAGCATCCCAAACGCGGGAAGGTCCTACAATGAGCAGTTCTTC. The rearrangement uses TRBV27 and TRBJ2-1, with a tentative D call TRBD2 (6 bases). From germline, CDR1 is MNHEY and CDR2 SMNVEV (reference sequence). The CDR3 length is 16 residues. Trimming pared 7 bases from V and 1 base from J, leaving 17 bases between.

The chain joins TRBV21-1 to TRBJ2-1; the D call in the table, TRBD2, was not verified against the DNA. TRBV21-1 is tagged as a pseudogene. The CDR3 totals 18 residues. DNA for the CDR3: TGTGCCAGCAGCAAATTCCCCTTTCAAGCGGGGGGGCCCAATGAGCAGTTCTTC. It yields the protein CASSKFPFQAGGPNEQFF.

As to this clone: The sample contains more than one DNA sequence encoding this CDR3. This CDR3 is CASSKGQGAYEQYF. The CDR3 DNA follows: TGTGCCAGCAGTAAGGGACAGGGGGCCTACGAGCAGTACTTC. The chain employs TRBV6-5 and TRBJ2-7; TRBD1 matches at 11 bases. Losses at the gene ends were 5 bases for V and 2 bases for J; bases not matched to a gene: 2. Germline CDR1 reads MNHEY; CDR2 reads SVGAGI. The CDR3 totals 14 residues.

The V call is TRBV10-3, the J call TRBJ1-2, with 10 bases lining up with TRBD1. The germline gives CDR1 ENHRY, CDR2 SYGVKD. CDR3 length: 17 residues. V shed 3 bases, J shed 4 bases, and the junction held 11 bases outside the gene matches. The CDR3 loop reads CAISDAGTGAYGYGYTF. The CDR3 DNA follows: TGTGCCATCAGTGATGCCGGGACAGGGGCTTACGGCTATGGCTACACCTTC.

This clone was picked up a small number of times. This sequence joins TRBV19 and TRBJ1-5; a possible D gene is TRBD1 (5 bases). The CDR3 is made up of 13 amino acids. CDR1 is LNHDA and CDR2 is SQIVND in the germline V gene (reference sequence). V was cut by 6 bases and J by 5 bases, with 11 bases left in between. The CDR3 loop reads CASSPTEYQPQHF. For the CDR3, the DNA is TGTGCCAGTAGCCCGACAGAGTATCAGCCCCAGCATTTT.

This clone occurred once. V is TRBV6-4 and J is TRBJ2-7; TRBD1 matches at 9 bases. The CDR3 spans 15 residues. Per germline, CDR1 MRHNA and CDR2 SNTAGT. V lost 2 bases and J lost 5; bases outside the gene matches: 7. The CDR3 region is CASSDTGTGLDEQYF. In DNA form, the CDR3 reads TGTGCCAGCAGTGACACAGGGACAGGGCTGGACGAGCAGTACTTC.

The chain combines TRBV7-6 with TRBJ1-3; 7 nucleotides agree with TRBD1. Germline V lookup: CDR1 SGHVS, CDR2 FNYEAQ. V was pared by 4 bases and J by 0 bases, with 6 bases of the junction left unmatched. CDR3 length: 16 residues. The CDR3 region has the DNA TGTGCCAGCAGCTCGGGACAGCTTAGCTCTGGAAACACCATATATTTT. Translating it yields CASSSGQLSSGNTIYF.

The rearrangement uses TRBV19 and TRBJ2-7, with 10 bases matching TRBD1. Per the germline V gene, CDR1 is LNHDA and CDR2 is SQIVND (reference sequence). Trimming cost V 5 bases and J 2 bases; bases outside gene matches: 6. This CDR3 comprises 15 residues. For the CDR3, the DNA is TGTGCCAGTAGTTTGGGACAGGGGAAGACCTACGAGCAGTACTTC. Translated: CASSLGQGKTYEQYF.

The chain is built from TRBV4-3 and TRBJ2-1, with 7 bases identical to TRBD2. The ends lost 4 bases at V and 7 bases at J; junction bases unmatched: 10. The CDR3 runs 15 residues. CDR1 is LGHNA and CDR2 is YSLEER in the germline V gene. As DNA, the CDR3 is TGCGCCAGCAGCCTAGACGGGGGGTTAGGGAATGAGCAGTTCTTC. It codes for CASSLDGGLGNEQFF.

This clone was seen once. This CDR3 reads CASSLQGPNQPQHF. DNA for the CDR3: TGTGCCAGCAGTTTACAGGGGCCCAATCAGCCCCAGCATTTT. The chain couples TRBV5-6 to TRBJ1-5; 7 positions agree with TRBD1. The CDR3 sequence is 14 residues long. Germline V gene data show CDR1 as SGHDT and CDR2 as YYEEEE. J was trimmed by 3 bases and V by 5 bases; bases with no gene match: 5.

This chain connects TRBV4-1 to TRBJ2-5; 10 bases match TRBD1. The DNA matches TRBJ2-7 better at its end, which makes the J call doubtful. The CDR3 extends over 15 amino acids. Germline V lookup: CDR1 MGHRA, CDR2 YSYEKL. The CDR3 coding sequence is TGCGCCAGCAGCCAAGAACGGGACAGGGGCTACGAGCAGTACTTC. Protein sequence: CASSQERDRGYEQYF.

The rearrangement joins TRBV19 to TRBJ2-7; perhaps TRBD1 as D (6 bases). Trimming stripped 4 bases from V and 3 bases from J, with 16 bases between. This CDR3 spans 15 amino acids. Germline V gene sequence: CDR1 LNHDA, CDR2 SQIVND (reference sequence). CDR3 DNA: TGTGCCAGTAGTAGGTGGCTTGAAGGGGGCTACGAGCAGTACTTC. Amino acids: CASSRWLEGGYEQYF.

This chain uses TRBV2 with TRBJ1-1; D is undetermined. CDR1 and CDR2 (germline): SNHLY, FYNNEI. This CDR3 spans 15 amino acids. The V end was cut by 3 bases, the J end by 6 bases, with 17 bases between. Here the CDR3 reads CASSEEGWETAEAFF. The CDR3, as DNA: TGTGCCAGCAGTGAGGAGGGATGGGAAACAGCTGAAGCTTTCTTT.

The chain links TRBV19 to TRBJ1-1, with D possibly TRBD1 on 6 matching bases. Trimming removed 5 bases from V and 5 bases from J, with 18 bases in between. CDR1 and CDR2 (germline): LNHDA, SQIVND (reference sequence). CDR3 size: 15 residues. This CDR3 reads CASSGPNRERTEAFF. The CDR3 nucleotides are TGTGCCAGTAGTGGACCAAACAGGGAGCGGACTGAAGCTTTCTTT.

The V and J genes are TRBV7-3 and TRBJ2-3; 14 bases align to TRBD2. Trimming removed 3 bases from V and 0 bases from J; junction bases left unmatched: 2. The CDR3 length is 17 residues. Germline values: CDR1 SGHTA, CDR2 FQGTGA. This CDR3 reads CASSFRLAGGSTDTQYF. The CDR3, as DNA: TGTGCCAGCAGCTTTCGACTAGCGGGAGGGAGCACAGATACGCAGTATTTT.